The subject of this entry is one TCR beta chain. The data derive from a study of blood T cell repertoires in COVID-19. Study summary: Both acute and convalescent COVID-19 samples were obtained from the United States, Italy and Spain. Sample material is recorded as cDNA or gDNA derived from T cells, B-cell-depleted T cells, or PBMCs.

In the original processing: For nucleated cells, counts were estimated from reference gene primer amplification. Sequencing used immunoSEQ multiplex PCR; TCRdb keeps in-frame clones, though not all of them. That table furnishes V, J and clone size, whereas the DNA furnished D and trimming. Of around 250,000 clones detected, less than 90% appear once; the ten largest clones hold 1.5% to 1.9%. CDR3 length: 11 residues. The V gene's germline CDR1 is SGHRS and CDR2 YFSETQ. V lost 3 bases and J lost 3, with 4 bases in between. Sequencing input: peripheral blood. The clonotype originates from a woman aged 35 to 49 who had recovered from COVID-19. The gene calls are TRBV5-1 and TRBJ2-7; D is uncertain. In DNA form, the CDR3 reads TGCGCCAGCAGCTCGGGCTACGAGCAGTACTTC. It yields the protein CASSSGYEQYF.